The present TCR beta chain was sequenced within a study of shared clonotypes between healthy human individuals. The CDR3 is made up of 11 amino acids. Looked up from germline, CDR1 is MDHEN and CDR2 is SYDVKM. Trimming stripped 5 bases from V and 8 bases from J, with 7 bases between. Every subset's genomic DNA went evenly onto several immunoSEQ plates. Data came from immunoSEQ multiplex PCR; TCRdb stores just in-frame clones and leaves some out. Among a few million clones, around 95% were seen once, and the ten largest hold roughly 0.13%. Sample: naive CD4+ T cells sorted from blood. Subset defined: CD45RA+ positively selected. This clonotype originated in a man younger than 35 in good health. This rearrangement joins TRBV28 to TRBJ2-1; D uncertain. The CDR3 sequence: CASSSDDEQFF. Here the CDR3 DNA reads TGTGCCAGCAGTAGTGACGATGAGCAGTTCTTC.